Listed here are 7 T cell receptor gamma chains from one sample, sequenced in a study of gamma-delta chains in newborns, infants, children. TCRdb reanalysed the reads with CATT. The sample consists of about 710 gamma-chain clones, 25% to 40% of them appearing once. Sample: blood. These receptors were obtained from a child who was a newborn, infant or young child, either healthy, febrile or measles-vaccinated (not recorded which).

The table lists this clone with a few counts. The chain recombines TRGV2 with TRGJ1 or TRGJ2. The J gene, missing from TCRdb, was assigned here through DNA to germline matching. The CDR3 is 11 amino acids. Looked up from germline, CDR1 is EGSNGY and CDR2 is YDSYNSKV. The V segment lost 2 bases and the J segment 8 bases; nucleotides outside the gene matches: 3. CDR3 nucleotides: TGTGCCACCTGGGACGCGGATAAGAAACTCTTT. Its translation: CATWDADKKLF.

Remarks on this clone: It may be a read error: a sequence one base away is much more abundant. The J gene is TRGJ1 or TRGJ2, the V gene TRGV3. Here the J gene was assigned by germline matching of the DNA, as TCRdb has none. Losses at the gene ends were 0 bases for V and 8 bases for J; bases not matched to a gene: 4. This CDR3 region has 12 residues. The germline gives CDR1 VTNTFY, CDR2 YDVSTARD (reference sequence). The CDR3 is CATWDRLDKKLF. The CDR3 region has the DNA TGTGCCACCTGGGACAGGCTGGATAAGAAACTCTTT.

The chain carries TRGV2 and TRGJ1 or TRGJ2. TCRdb records no J gene; here it was assigned by comparing the DNA to germline. This CDR3 is 13 amino acids long. Trimming removed 6 bases from V and 4 bases from J; junction bases left unmatched: 9. Germline V gene data show CDR1 as EGSNGY and CDR2 as YDSYNSKV. Here the CDR3 reads CATWNWRYYKKLF. In DNA, the CDR3 is TGTGCCACCTGGAACTGGCGATATTATAAGAAACTCTTT.

This clone has more than one count but fewer than ten. The V call is TRGV9, the J call TRGJP. The J gene was not available in TCRdb and was assigned here by matching the DNA to germline segments. The CDR3 runs 16 residues. Looked up from germline, CDR1 is GITISATS and CDR2 is ISYDGTV (reference sequence). The trim removed 2 bases at V and 6 bases at J, leaving 4 bases unmatched. In DNA, the CDR3 is TGTGCCTTGTGGGAGGAAGGAGAGTTGGGCAAAAAAATCAAGGTATTT. This sequence encodes CALWEEGELGKKIKVF.

In regard to this clone: Given a much more abundant clone one base away, this may be a read error. This chain joins TRGV2 and TRGJ1 or TRGJ2. In the absence of a J gene in TCRdb, the DNA was matched to germline to assign it here. The germline V gene has CDR1 EGSNGY and CDR2 YDSYNSKV. The length of the CDR3 is 11 residues. V trimming: 3 bases; J trimming: 12 bases; junction bases outside the gene matches: 8. CDR3 amino acids: CATWDRPGKLF. The CDR3 DNA follows: TGTGCCACCTGGGACAGGCCTGGGAAACTCTTT.

A note on this clone: A junction boundary mismatches the germline segment, possibly from a read error. The chain combines TRGV3 with TRGJ1 or TRGJ2. The J gene was not available in TCRdb and was assigned here by matching the DNA to germline segments. CDR1 is VTNTFY and CDR2 is YDVSTARD in the germline V gene (reference sequence). This CDR3 is 14 amino acids long. The CDR3 DNA reads as TGTGCCACCTGGGACAGGCCGAATTATTATAGGAAACTCTTT. It yields the protein CATWDRPNYYRKLF.

This clone has a handful of counts. The chain has TRGV9 and TRGJP. Since TCRdb gives no J gene, matching the DNA to germline was used here to assign it. The V gene end was trimmed by 0 bases and the J gene end by 12 bases; junction bases not matched to a gene: 5. Per germline, CDR1 GITISATS and CDR2 ISYDGTV (reference sequence). CDR3 size: 15 residues. This chain's CDR3 is CALWEVKGGKKIKVF. CDR3 in DNA: TGTGCCTTGTGGGAGGTGAAGGGGGGCAAAAAAATCAAGGTATTT.